Below, one T cell receptor beta chain is given with its context. This record comes from a study of T cell changes during pregnancy in multiple sclerosis. Germline CDR1 is SGHVS and CDR2 is FNYEAQ. V shed 3 bases, J shed 0 bases, and the junction held 4 bases outside the gene matches. This CDR3 region has 16 residues. Assay: immunoSEQ multiplex PCR; the TCRdb copy retains only in-frame clones and omits some. Counted here are some 66,000 clones, about 91% occurring once; the ten biggest clones make up roughly 5.2%. The material was CD8+ T cells from peripheral blood mononuclear cells, obtained before pregnancy. The chain recombines TRBV7-6 with TRBJ2-3; 9 bases are shared with TRBD2. The receptor was derived from a female donor with multiple sclerosis, enrolled in a pregnancy study. The CDR3 is CASSFLSGGSTDTQYF. The CDR3, as DNA: TGTGCCAGCAGCTTCCTTAGCGGGGGAAGCACAGATACGCAGTATTTT.